The 8 T cell receptor beta chains listed next were all sequenced from one sample in a study of cytomegalovirus exposure and HLA in healthy donors. Vbeta (60) and Jbeta (13) primers were used in the PCR. Measured with immunoSEQ multiplex PCR; TCRdb has only the in-frame clones, and not every one. The sample gives 110,000 or so clones, roughly 70% of which show up once; about 7.7% is in the top ten. The sample was PBMCs. The receptors stem from a man between 18 and 35 years old in good health and CMV-seropositive.

The V and J genes are TRBV6-5 and TRBJ1-2, with D possibly TRBD1 on 5 matching bases. CDR3 length: 13 amino acids. CDR1 is MNHEY, CDR2 SVGAGI, per germline. Trimming shortened V by 5 bases and J by 5 bases, and 12 bases separated the two germline ends. The CDR3 sequence is CASSAQENYGYTF. CDR3 DNA sequence: TGTGCCAGCAGTGCACAGGAAAATTATGGCTACACCTTC.

This clone has more than one count but fewer than ten. DNA of the CDR3: TGTGCCAGCAGTGAAGCGGTAGCGGTACAGTACTTC. Amino acids: CASSEAVAVQYF. The chain uses TRBV6-1 and TRBJ2-7; TRBD2 might be the D (6 bases). V lost 0 bases and J 10 bases, leaving 10 bases between the germline ends. CDR1 and CDR2 (germline): MNHNS, SASEGT. The CDR3 totals 12 residues.

The chain joins TRBV5-1 to TRBJ1-1, with TRBD1 matching over 10 bases. The germline V gene has CDR1 SGHRS and CDR2 YFSETQ. CDR3 length: 13 residues. V lost 4 bases, J lost 8 bases, and 5 bases stayed unmatched. In DNA form, the CDR3 reads TGCGCCAGCAGCCGGGACAGGGGATTAGAAGCTTTCTTT. Protein sequence: CASSRDRGLEAFF.

The rearrangement links TRBV5-1 to TRBJ1-1, with 8 positions matching TRBD1. Per germline, CDR1 SGHRS and CDR2 YFSETQ. Trimming cost V 4 bases and J 1 base; bases outside gene matches: 3. CDR3 length: 14 amino acids. CDR3 DNA: TGCGCCAGCAGCCCCGGGACAGGGAACACTGAAGCTTTCTTT. Translating it yields CASSPGTGNTEAFF.

There are a few counts of this clone. The chain joins TRBV29-1 to TRBJ2-7, with D possibly being TRBD2 (6 bases). Germline CDR1 is SQVTM and CDR2 is ANQGSEA. The CDR3 is made up of 16 amino acids. V dropped 6 bases and J dropped 8 bases, with 29 bases sitting between them. As DNA, the CDR3 is TGCAGCGTAAAGAAGCCGGGAGAGCCGCCCTACGACAAGCAGTACTTC. This codes for CSVKKPGEPPYDKQYF.

The chain joins TRBV19 to TRBJ1-1; 7 bases are a match to TRBD1. This CDR3 contains 16 residues. V trimming: 9 bases; J trimming: 0 bases; junction bases outside the gene matches: 13. Germline CDR1 reads LNHDA; CDR2 reads SQIVND (reference sequence). CDR3 in amino acids: CASTPPGQLMNTEAFF. CDR3 nucleotides: TGTGCCAGCACCCCCCCGGGACAGCTTATGAACACTGAAGCTTTCTTT.

V is TRBV6-1 and J is TRBJ1-2; maybe TRBD1 (6 bases). This CDR3 comprises 13 residues. The V and J ends lost 5 bases and 5 bases respectively, with 12 bases between them. The V gene's germline CDR1 is MNHNS and CDR2 SASEGT. The CDR3, as DNA: TGTGCCAGCAGTATGATGGGGGCATATGGCTACACCTTC. This codes for CASSMMGAYGYTF.

The V gene is TRBV7-9, the J gene TRBJ1-1, with 7 bases fitting TRBD1. Trimming at V came to 5 bases and at J to 0 bases, leaving 3 bases not matched to a gene. CDR1 SEHNR and CDR2 FQNEAQ come from the germline V gene (reference sequence). The length of the CDR3 is 14 residues. The CDR3 spells CASSLQGMNTEAFF. The CDR3 nucleotides are TGTGCCAGCAGCCTACAGGGGATGAACACTGAAGCTTTCTTT.